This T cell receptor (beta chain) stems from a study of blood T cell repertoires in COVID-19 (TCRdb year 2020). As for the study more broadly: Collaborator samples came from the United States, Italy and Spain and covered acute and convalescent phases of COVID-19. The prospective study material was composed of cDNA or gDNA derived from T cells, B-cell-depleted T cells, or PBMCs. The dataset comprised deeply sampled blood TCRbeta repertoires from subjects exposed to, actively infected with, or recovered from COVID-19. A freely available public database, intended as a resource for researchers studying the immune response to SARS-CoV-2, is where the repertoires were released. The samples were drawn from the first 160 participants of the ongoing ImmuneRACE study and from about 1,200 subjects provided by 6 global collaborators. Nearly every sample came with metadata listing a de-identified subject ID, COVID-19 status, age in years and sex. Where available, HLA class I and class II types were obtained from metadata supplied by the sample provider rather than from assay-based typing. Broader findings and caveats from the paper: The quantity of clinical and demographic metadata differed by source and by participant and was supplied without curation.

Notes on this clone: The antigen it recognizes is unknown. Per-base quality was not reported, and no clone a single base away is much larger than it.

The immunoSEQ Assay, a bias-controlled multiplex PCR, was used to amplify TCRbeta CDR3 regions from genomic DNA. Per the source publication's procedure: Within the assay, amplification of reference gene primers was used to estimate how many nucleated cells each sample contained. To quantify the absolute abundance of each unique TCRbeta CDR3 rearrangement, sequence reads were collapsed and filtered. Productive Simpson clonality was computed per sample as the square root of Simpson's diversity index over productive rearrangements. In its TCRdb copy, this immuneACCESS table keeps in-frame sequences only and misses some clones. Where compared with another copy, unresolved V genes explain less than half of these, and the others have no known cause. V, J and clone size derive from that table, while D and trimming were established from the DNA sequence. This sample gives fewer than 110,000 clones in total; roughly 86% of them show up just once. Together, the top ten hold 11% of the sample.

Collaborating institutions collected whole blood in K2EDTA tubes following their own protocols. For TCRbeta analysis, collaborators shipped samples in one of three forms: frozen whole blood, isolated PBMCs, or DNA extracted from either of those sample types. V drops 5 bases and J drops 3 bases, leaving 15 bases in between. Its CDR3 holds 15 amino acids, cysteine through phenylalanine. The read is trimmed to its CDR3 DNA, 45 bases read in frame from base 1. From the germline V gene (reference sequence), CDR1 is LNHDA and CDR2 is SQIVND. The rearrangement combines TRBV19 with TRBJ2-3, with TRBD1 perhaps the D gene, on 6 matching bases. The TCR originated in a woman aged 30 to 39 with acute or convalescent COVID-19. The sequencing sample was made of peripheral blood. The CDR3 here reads CASSLAQGWTDTQYF. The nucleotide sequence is TGTGCCAGTAGTCTTGCCCAGGGGTGGACAGATACGCAGTATTTT.